This T cell receptor beta chain came from a study of shared clonotypes between healthy human individuals. For the study at large: Aged 18 to 49, the donors were a couple of women and three men. Donors had three CD4 naive, three CD4 memory, two CD8 naive and one CD8 memory plate apiece.

Study-level points and caveats: In general, naive subsets displayed greater estimated richness than memory subsets did. Investigators expected sequencing depth to affect clonotype sharing among donors.

Germline V gene lookup returns CDR1 MNHEY and CDR2 SVGAGI. This CDR3 has 13 amino acids. The V end lost 11 bases, the J end lost 1 base, and 15 bases lay between the germline ends. As to this clone: Its cognate antigen is unknown.

Only in-frame clones appear in the TCRdb table, and some are missing; sequencing was by immunoSEQ multiplex PCR. This table has over a million clones, about 98.5% appearing once. The clonotype originates from a young man in good health. This sequence joins TRBV6-5 and TRBJ2-7; D perhaps matches TRBD2 (6 bases). The specimen sequenced was naive CD4+ T cells sorted from blood. Subset of the sample: CD45RA+ positively selected. The CDR3 here is CAAGRANSYEQYF. CDR3 sequence (DNA): TGTGCCGCGGGGAGAGCTAATTCCTACGAGCAGTACTTC.